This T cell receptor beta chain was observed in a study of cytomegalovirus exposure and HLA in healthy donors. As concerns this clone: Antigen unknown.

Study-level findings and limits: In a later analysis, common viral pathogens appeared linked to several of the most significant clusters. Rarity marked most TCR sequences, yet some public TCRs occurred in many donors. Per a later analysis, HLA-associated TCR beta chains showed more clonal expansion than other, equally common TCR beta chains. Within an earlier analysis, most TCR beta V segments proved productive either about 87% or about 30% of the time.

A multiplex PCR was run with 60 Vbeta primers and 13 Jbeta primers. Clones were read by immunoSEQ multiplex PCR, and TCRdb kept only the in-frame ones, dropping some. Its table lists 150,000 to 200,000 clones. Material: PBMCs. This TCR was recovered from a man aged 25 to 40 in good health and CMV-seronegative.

CDR3 in amino acids: CATSRGGSGYTDTQYF. DNA of the CDR3: TGTGCCACCAGCAGAGGGGGTAGCGGATACACAGATACGCAGTATTTT. V gene TRBV15 combines with J gene TRBJ2-3; tentative D call: TRBD2 (6 bases). Germline V gene sequence: CDR1 LNHNV, CDR2 YYDKDF (reference sequence). Trimming left V 1 base short and J 2 bases short, with 13 bases between. The CDR3 runs 16 residues.